The T cell receptor (beta chain) described here comes from a study of response to subunit inactivated influenza vaccine. This CDR3 spans 16 amino acids. V shed 8 bases, J shed 1 base, and the junction held 13 bases outside the gene matches. Looked up from germline, CDR1 is SEHNR and CDR2 is FQNEAQ (reference sequence). This clonotype has only a few counts. Its antigen is unidentified. TCRdb recomputed calls from the RT-PCR reads with MiXCR, one row per CDR3 protein. The sample lists more than 700,000 distinct CDR3 sequences, around 21% occurring once. Findings of the study overall: With each seasonal influenza vaccination, the authors suggested, few new T cells are recruited.

This receptor was taken from a man aged 50 to 59 who received an inactivated influenza vaccine. The chain joins TRBV7-9 to TRBJ2-5; 7 nucleotides agree with TRBD2. Sequenced here: PBMCs from blood, sampled more than 4 days after vaccination. The CDR3 nucleotides are TGTGCCAGCGGGCCCTGGGGGGAGGGTCCCCAAGAGACCCAGTACTTC. This codes for CASGPWGEGPQETQYF.